These 4 T cell receptor beta chains were sequenced from one sample in a study of low-dose radiotherapy and immunotherapy resistance in tumors. First-strand cDNA relied on TRAV- and TRBV-specific primers spanning alpha and beta chains. The authors amplified TCRs for about 20 PCR cycles with a constant-region primer and a V-primer adapter. TCRdb re-called the reads through MiXCR, storing one row per CDR3 protein. Of approximately 90,000 distinct CDR3 sequences listed, 15% to 20% are singletons. Time point of the sample: before trial treatment. The specimen was PBMCs, collected before treatment. The receptor set was obtained from a male donor with prostate cancer.

This clonotype was detected ten times or more. This chain joins TRBV6-6 and TRBJ2-1; TRBD1 aligns across 7 bases. This CDR3 has 14 residues. Trimming took 5 bases from V and 2 from J; bases not matched to a gene: 3. Germline loops: CDR1 MNHNY, CDR2 SVGAGI (reference sequence). The CDR3 loop is CASSLGTAYNEQFF. CDR3 nucleotides: TGTGCCAGCAGTCTAGGGACAGCCTACAATGAGCAGTTCTTC.

This clonotype has ten or more counts. V is TRBV7-2 and J is TRBJ2-6; 8 bases are a match to TRBD2. V was pared by 6 bases and J by 0 bases, with 19 bases of the junction left unmatched. This CDR3 has 21 amino acids. In germline, CDR1 is SGHTA, CDR2 FQGNSA. Here the CDR3 DNA reads TGTGCCAGCAGAGACCGTAATTCGGCGGGGGGATTGAGCTCTGGGGCCAACGTCCTGACTTTC. It specifies CASRDRNSAGGLSSGANVLTF.

This clonotype has a count of ten or more. This sequence joins TRBV13 and TRBJ2-7, with D perhaps matching TRBD1 or TRBD2 (7 bases each). Germline loops: CDR1 PRHDT, CDR2 FYEKMQ (reference sequence). The CDR3 loop spans 16 amino acids. V gave up 5 bases and J gave up 11 bases, with 28 bases separating them. The CDR3 bases are TGTGCCAGCAGCCCTGGGGGAGGGGTTACAGGGGACCACAAGTACTTC. This encodes CASSPGGGVTGDHKYF. Complete variable domain (other parts from reference TRBV13 and TRBJ2-7): AAGVIQSPRHLIKEKRETATLKCYPIPRHDTVYWYQQGPGQDPQFLISFYEKMQSDKGSIPDRFSAQQFSDYHSELNMSSLELGDSALYFCASSPGGGVTGDHKYFGPGTRLTVT.

In its sample, this clonotype was seen many times. The V gene is TRBV5-5, the J gene TRBJ2-5; possible D gene TRBD1, 6 bases. CDR1 SGHKS and CDR2 YYEKEE come from the germline V gene (reference sequence). The CDR3 loop spans 13 amino acids. V was pared by 5 bases and J by 5 bases, with 13 bases between. DNA of the CDR3: TGTGCCAGCAGGATACAGGGTGGGGAGACCCAGTACTTC. It codes for CASRIQGGETQYF. The entire variable domain, with the rest obtained from reference TRBV5-5 and TRBJ2-5, is as follows: DAGVTQSPTHLIKTRGQQVTLRCSPISGHKSVSWYQQVLGQGPQFIFQYYEKEERGRGNFPDRFSARQFPNYSSELNVNALLLGDSALYLCASRIQGGETQYFGPGTRLLVL.